These 8 T cell receptor beta chains were all obtained from the same sample, sequenced in a study of blood T cell repertoires in COVID-19. The protocol was immunoSEQ multiplex PCR, while the TCRdb copy is restricted to in-frame clones and leaves out a portion. The data hold about 220,000 clones, with around 82% observed a single time. Sequenced input: PBMCs or T cells enriched from blood (not recorded which). Receptors originate from a woman aged 45-65 years who had been exposed to COVID-19.

This clone was seen once. In nucleotides, the CDR3 is TGTGCCAGCGGACAGAAGAACACTGAAGCTTTCTTT. As protein: CASGQKNTEAFF. The chain uses TRBV27 and TRBJ1-1, with D perhaps matching TRBD1 (6 bases). In germline, CDR1 is MNHEY, CDR2 SMNVEV (reference sequence). This CDR3 has 12 residues. Trimming cost V 8 bases and J 1 base, with 8 bases left between them.

The V call is TRBV24-1, the J call TRBJ1-2; 8 bases are shared with TRBD1. Trimming cost V 3 bases and J 4 bases; bases outside gene matches: 9. CDR1 is KGHDR, CDR2 SFDVKD, per germline. The CDR3 covers 16 residues. CDR3 coding DNA: TGTGCCACCAGTGATAGTTCAGGGGGCTCCCGCTATGGCTACACCTTC. Its translation is CATSDSSGGSRYGYTF.

This chain links TRBV10-2 with TRBJ2-2; 7 bases line up with TRBD2. The V and J ends lost 6 bases and 2 bases, in that order; junction bases with no gene match: 6. The V gene's germline CDR1 is WSHSY and CDR2 SAAADI. The CDR3 loop spans 15 amino acids. CDR3 bases: TGCGCCAGCAGGTGGACTAGTGGTAACACCGGGGAGCTGTTTTTT. This codes for CASRWTSGNTGELFF.

The chain links TRBV3-1 (or the pseudogene TRBV3-2) to TRBJ1-2, with 11 nucleotides matching TRBD1. Germline V lookup: CDR1 LGHDT, CDR2 YNNKEL (reference sequence). The CDR3 spans 15 residues. V lost 5 bases, J lost 8 bases, and 10 bases stayed unmatched. CDR3 DNA: TGTGCCAGCAGCGAAAGGACAGGGGGCAGGGGCGGCTACACCTTC. Its translation: CASSERTGGRGGYTF.

This clone appeared once. This chain uses TRBV7-9 with TRBJ2-5; tentatively, D is TRBD2 (7 bases). The length of the CDR3 is 13 residues. V was pared by 3 bases and J by 4 bases, with 9 bases between. Germline V gene lookup returns CDR1 SEHNR and CDR2 FQNEAQ (reference sequence). Here the CDR3 DNA reads TGTGCCAGCAGCTTGGGGGGGCTAGAGACCCAGTACTTC. Amino acid sequence: CASSLGGLETQYF.

V gene TRBV7-9 combines with J gene TRBJ1-1, with a possible D match to TRBD1 (6 bases). The CDR3 sequence is 15 residues long. V was trimmed by 4 bases and J by 4 bases, leaving 16 bases between them. Germline loops: CDR1 SEHNR, CDR2 FQNEAQ (reference sequence). CDR3 bases: TGTGCCAGCAGCTATCGACAGGCGCCCTCCACTGAAGCTTTCTTT. Protein product: CASSYRQAPSTEAFF.

The rearrangement joins TRBV18 to TRBJ1-5; tentatively, D is TRBD1 (5 bases). Looked up from germline, CDR1 is KGHSH and CDR2 is LQKENI. Trimming pared 2 bases from V and 5 bases from J, leaving 13 bases between. This CDR3 has 15 residues. CDR3 sequence (DNA): TGTGCCAGCTCACCAAATCAGGGAGGGGATCAGCCCCAGCATTTT. It is translated as CASSPNQGGDQPQHF.

The rearrangement links TRBV30 to TRBJ1-2; D is possibly TRBD1 (6 bases). This CDR3 comprises 13 residues. The V gene lost 0 bases and the J gene lost 8 bases, with 13 bases spanning the gap. The germline gives CDR1 GTSNPN, CDR2 SVGIG (reference sequence). The CDR3 bases are TGTGCCTGGAGTGTTGACAGGCCAGGGGGCTACACCTTC. Encoded protein: CAWSVDRPGGYTF. The full variable domain, with the rest looked up from reference TRBV30 and TRBJ1-2, is SQTIHQWPATLVQPVGSPLSLECTVEGTSNPNLYWYRQAAGRGLQLLFYSVGIGQISSEVPQNLSASRPQDRQFILSSKKLLLSDSGFYLCAWSVDRPGGYTFGSGTRLTVV.